This T cell receptor beta chain was identified during a study of shared clonotypes between healthy human individuals. Profiled with immunoSEQ multiplex PCR; TCRdb holds only in-frame clones, not every one. This table has 950,000 to 1,100,000 clones, about 80% appearing once. The CDR3 is 10 amino acids. Germline V gene lookup returns CDR1 SQVTM and CDR2 ANQGSEA. This receptor was identified in a man between 18 and 29 years old in good health. Some clones in this sample may be carry-over from other donors' samples. The chain is built from TRBV29-1 and TRBJ1-1; D remains unclear. The sample comprised memory CD4+ T cells from PBMCs. Subset described: CD45RA-negative fraction. The CDR3 protein is CGGSNTEAFF. CDR3 sequence (DNA): TGCGGCGGTAGTAACACTGAAGCTTTCTTT.